These 26 T cell receptor beta chains were all obtained from the same sample, sequenced in a study of neurological immune-mediated disorders. One entry per CDR3 protein, called by TCRdb with MiXCR from the 5' RACE reads. The sample records 65,000 to 75,000 distinct CDR3 sequences, 4.8% being singletons. The sequencing sample was made of PBMCs. Source of these receptors: a woman between 65 and 79 years old with multiple sclerosis.

This clonotype was detected a few times. The chain is built from TRBV20-1 and TRBJ2-2, with TRBD2 matching 12 bases. The CDR3 is made up of 17 amino acids. V was clipped by 5 bases and J by 7 bases; unmatched bases: 14. Germline V gene lookup returns CDR1 DFQATT and CDR2 SNEGSKA (reference sequence). The CDR3 region is CSARQTSGSPTGGELFF. Here the CDR3 DNA reads TGCAGTGCTCGCCAGACTAGCGGGAGCCCGACGGGCGGGGAGCTGTTTTTT.

This clonotype was seen repeatedly, ten times or more. The chain employs TRBV3-1 and TRBJ1-2; D gene unclear. Deletions cut 0 bases from V and 4 bases from J, with 6 bases between. Germline V gene sequence: CDR1 LGHDT, CDR2 YNNKEL (reference sequence). The CDR3 has 13 residues. The CDR3 loop reads CASSQERSYGYTF. CDR3 DNA: TGTGCCAGCAGCCAAGAGAGGAGCTATGGCTACACCTTC.

This clonotype was seen repeatedly, ten times or more. The CDR3 DNA is TGTGCCAGCAGCTTGGAGGACCCCCGGGGGAACACTGAAGCTTTCTTT. Protein sequence: CASSLEDPRGNTEAFF. V is TRBV7-8 and J is TRBJ1-1; no reliable D call. V gave up 3 bases and J gave up 1 base, with 15 bases separating them. The CDR3 sequence is 16 residues long. Germline V lookup: CDR1 SGHVS, CDR2 FQNEAQ.

This clonotype was seen repeatedly, ten times or more. V usage is TRBV4-1 and J usage is TRBJ1-2, with a tentative D call TRBD1 (6 bases). This CDR3 contains 18 residues. With 3 bases removed from V and 8 bases from J, the gap between germline ends came to 28 bases. Germline V gene sequence: CDR1 MGHRA, CDR2 YSYEKL. DNA for the CDR3: TGCGCCAGCAGCCACCCGTCCAAGGGGGGACTATCTGCTCGGGGCTACACCTTC. Protein product: CASSHPSKGGLSARGYTF.

There are many counts of this clonotype. The chain is built from TRBV7-9 and TRBJ2-7; 12 bases line up with TRBD2. Germline V gene lookup returns CDR1 SEHNR and CDR2 FQNEAQ (reference sequence). V lost 5 bases and J lost 3; bases outside the gene matches: 2. The CDR3 runs to 14 residues. The CDR3 sequence: CASSTSGGFYEQYF. Written as DNA, the CDR3 is TGTGCCAGCAGCACTAGCGGGGGGTTCTACGAGCAGTACTTC.

This clonotype was observed at least ten times. The chain couples TRBV9 to TRBJ2-1; TRBD1 is a possible D gene (6 bases). This CDR3 comprises 15 residues. V dropped 0 bases and J dropped 3 bases, with 10 bases sitting between them. Germline V gene lookup returns CDR1 SGDLS and CDR2 YYNGEE. CDR3 loop: CASSVDQGSYNEQFF. CDR3 sequence (DNA): TGTGCCAGCAGCGTAGACCAGGGGAGCTACAATGAGCAGTTCTTC.

This clonotype came up many times. This chain links TRBV7-2 with TRBJ2-6; D unclear. CDR1 is SGHTA and CDR2 is FQGNSA in the germline V gene. V lost 3 bases to trimming and J lost 0 bases, with 9 bases between them. The CDR3 covers 16 residues. CDR3 residues: CASSFGSFSGANVLTF. CDR3 nucleotides: TGTGCCAGCAGCTTCGGTAGTTTCTCTGGGGCCAACGTCCTGACTTTC.

Many counts were recorded for this clonotype. The rearrangement uses TRBV7-2 and TRBJ2-7; D is uncertain. Germline CDR1 reads SGHTA; CDR2 reads FQGNSA. CDR3 length: 16 residues. V shed 2 bases and J shed 0 bases, with 14 bases lying between them. CDR3 DNA sequence: TGTGCCAGCAGCTTACGGCGCAGAGAGAACTCCTACGAGCAGTACTTC. It specifies CASSLRRRENSYEQYF.

This clonotype was detected ten times or more. The CDR3, as DNA: TGTGCCAGCAGACACCAATACGGCGAGCAGTACTTC. Translating gives CASRHQYGEQYF. The chain recombines TRBV12-3 or TRBV12-4 with TRBJ2-7; D is unresolved. The V and J ends lost 6 bases and 6 bases respectively, with 12 bases between them. The CDR3 consists of 12 residues.

Ten or more counts support this clonotype. The gene calls are TRBV5-1 and TRBJ2-7, with TRBD2 identical over 7 bases. The CDR3 contains 14 residues. Germline CDR1 reads SGHRS; CDR2 reads YFSETQ. V shed 2 bases, J shed 3 bases, and the junction held 5 bases outside the gene matches. The CDR3 protein is CASSLTSANYEQYF. The CDR3 DNA reads TGCGCCAGCAGCTTAACTAGCGCCAACTACGAGCAGTACTTC.

This clonotype was detected ten times or more. The chain links TRBV5-1 to TRBJ2-2; a weak D match, TRBD1 (6 bases). V was pared by 5 bases and J by 5 bases, with 10 bases between. The CDR3 has 13 amino acids. Germline V gene lookup returns CDR1 SGHRS and CDR2 YFSETQ. The CDR3 loop reads CASRLTGTGELFF. CDR3 DNA sequence: TGCGCCAGCAGGCTTACAGGGACCGGGGAGCTGTTTTTT.

The sample holds many counts of this clonotype. This rearrangement joins TRBV7-9 to TRBJ2-1, with D perhaps matching TRBD1 or TRBD2 (5 bases each). The V gene lost 5 bases and the J gene lost 0 bases, with 11 bases spanning the gap. Germline V gene lookup returns CDR1 SEHNR and CDR2 FQNEAQ (reference sequence). The CDR3 sequence is 15 residues long. In DNA form, the CDR3 reads TGTGCCAGCAGCCAGGGACCTAGCTCCTACAATGAGCAGTTCTTC. Its translation: CASSQGPSSYNEQFF.

The V gene is TRBV7-8, the J gene TRBJ1-1; possibly TRBD1 for D (5 bases). This CDR3 has 14 residues. Germline CDR1 SGHVS, CDR2 FQNEAQ. Trimming removed 4 bases at V and 7 bases at J, with 16 bases between. CDR3 nucleotides: TGTGCCAGCAGCTCATACGGAGCACAGGTTGAAGCTTTCTTT. It specifies CASSSYGAQVEAFF.

As to this clonotype: A much bigger clone sits one base away, suggesting this may be a read error. The rearrangement joins TRBV5-5 to TRBJ1-1; a weak D match, TRBD1 (6 bases). This CDR3 region has 14 residues. Looked up from germline, CDR1 is SGHKS and CDR2 is YYEKEE (reference sequence). Between the trimmed V and J ends, which lost 2 bases and 1 base, there was a span of 9 bases. The CDR3 DNA reads TGTGCCAGCAGCTTTCGGACAGAGAACACTGAAGCTTTCTTT. Translating gives CASSFRTENTEAFF. The whole variable domain, remainder taken from reference TRBV5-5 and TRBJ1-1, is DAGVTQSPTHLIKTRGQQVTLRCSPISGHKSVSWYQQVLGQGPQFIFQYYEKEERGRGNFPDRFSARQFPNYSSELNVNALLLGDSALYLCASSFRTENTEAFFGQGTRLTVV.

This clonotype was counted many times. The gene calls are TRBV10-3 and TRBJ2-2; 9 bases are shared with TRBD2. The CDR3 spans 15 residues. CDR1 is ENHRY, CDR2 SYGVKD, per germline. V shed 5 bases and J 3 bases; nucleotides not matched to a gene: 4. This CDR3 reads CAISSTSGDTGELFF. As DNA, the CDR3 is TGTGCCATCAGTTCGACTAGCGGCGACACCGGGGAGCTGTTTTTT.

This clonotype was found many times. The chain carries TRBV7-2 and TRBJ1-1, with 7 positions matching TRBD1. After removal of 2 bases from V and 0 bases from J, the junction contained 3 bases not matched to a gene. From germline, CDR1 is SGHTA and CDR2 FQGNSA. This CDR3 comprises 15 residues. In DNA, the CDR3 is TGTGCCAGCAGCTTACAGGGGGGGTTGAACACTGAAGCTTTCTTT. This sequence encodes CASSLQGGLNTEAFF.

This clonotype was recorded many times. V gene TRBV15 combines with J gene TRBJ1-1; D gene unclear. Trimming removed 7 bases at V and 0 bases at J, with 15 bases between. The CDR3 runs to 15 residues. Germline CDR1 reads LNHNV; CDR2 reads YYDKDF (reference sequence). CDR3 bases: TGTGCCACCACAGCCGGTCGGATAATGAACACTGAAGCTTTCTTT. It specifies CATTAGRIMNTEAFF.

The rearrangement uses TRBV27 and TRBJ2-7, with TRBD1 matching over 9 bases. With 10 bases clipped from V and 3 bases from J, the junction kept 7 bases outside the gene matches. This CDR3 region has 13 residues. The germline V gene has CDR1 MNHEY and CDR2 SMNVEV (reference sequence). DNA for the CDR3: TGTGCCACCCGGGGACAGGGCGGCTACGAGCAGTACTTC. It yields the protein CATRGQGGYEQYF.

This clonotype appeared many times. V usage is TRBV20-1 and J usage is TRBJ2-1; D possibly matches TRBD1 or TRBD2 (5 bases each). CDR3 length: 13 amino acids. CDR1 and CDR2 from the germline V gene are DFQATT and SNEGSKA (reference sequence). Between the trimmed V and J ends, which lost 3 bases and 10 bases, there was a span of 16 bases. The CDR3 nucleotides are TGCAGTGCTAGCCGCGAACCCGAGGGGGAGCAGTTCTTC. This encodes CSASREPEGEQFF.

This clonotype was counted many times. One end of the junction does not line up with germline, which may come from a read error. This sequence joins TRBV4-1 and TRBJ2-3; 10 nucleotides match TRBD2. CDR1 and CDR2 (germline): MGHRA, YSYEKL. There are 17 residues in the CDR3. CDR3 in amino acids: CASSEDAAGGAPDTQYF. CDR3 nucleotide sequence: TGCGCCAGCAGCGAAGATGCAGCGGGAGGGGCCCCAGATACGCAGTATTTT.

The chain is built from TRBV7-2 and TRBJ2-2; D might be TRBD1 or TRBD2, each matching 5 bases. This CDR3 has 15 residues. From germline, CDR1 is SGHTA and CDR2 FQGNSA. Trimming shortened V by 1 base and J by 1 base, and 7 bases separated the two germline ends. The CDR3: CASSLVGVNTGELFF. DNA for the CDR3: TGTGCCAGCAGCTTAGTGGGGGTGAACACCGGGGAGCTGTTTTTT.

This clonotype appeared a few times. The V and J genes are TRBV7-2 and TRBJ1-1; D is unresolved. The CDR3 consists of 15 residues. The V end lost 2 bases, the J end lost 0 bases, and 10 bases lay between the germline ends. Germline assignment: CDR1 SGHTA and CDR2 FQGNSA. As DNA, the CDR3 is TGTGCCAGCAGCTTAAACGGAGCGGTGAACACTGAAGCTTTCTTT. As protein: CASSLNGAVNTEAFF.

This clonotype was recorded at least ten times. This chain joins TRBV12-3 or TRBV12-4 and TRBJ1-2; 11 nucleotides align to TRBD1. This CDR3 is built from 13 residues. V shed 8 bases, J shed 6 bases, and the junction held 5 bases outside the gene matches. CDR3 sequence: CASERTGGNGYTF. Here the CDR3 DNA reads TGTGCCAGCGAGAGGACAGGGGGCAATGGCTACACCTTC.

In its sample, this clonotype was seen many times. J is TRBJ2-3 and V is TRBV20-1; D is unclear. Germline V gene lookup returns CDR1 DFQATT and CDR2 SNEGSKA (reference sequence). Trimming took off 5 bases at V and 4 bases at J, with 10 bases between the two ends. The CDR3 has 12 amino acids. The CDR3 DNA is TGCAGTGCTCGACCGGGCCCAGATACGCAGTATTTT. Its protein is CSARPGPDTQYF.

This clonotype was counted ten times or more. The chain uses TRBV7-2 and TRBJ2-7; no firm D call. CDR3 length equals 16 residues. The germline gives CDR1 SGHTA, CDR2 FQGNSA. Between the trimmed V and J ends, which lost 1 base and 1 base, there was a span of 14 bases. CDR3 DNA: TGTGCCAGCAGCTTAGTGGTTACTCAAATGTCCTACGAGCAGTACTTC. Encoded protein: CASSLVVTQMSYEQYF.

This clonotype was detected ten times or more. CDR3: CASWTGAVGGNTIYF. The CDR3 nucleotides are TGTGCCAGCTGGACGGGGGCGGTCGGTGGAAACACCATATATTTT. V usage is TRBV6-6 and J usage is TRBJ1-3; tentative D call: TRBD1 (6 bases). V was pared by 8 bases and J by 3 bases, with 17 bases between. The germline V gene has CDR1 MNHNY and CDR2 SVGAGI (reference sequence). The CDR3 has 15 residues.